This T cell receptor (beta chain) is drawn from a study of blood T cells in healthy people across ages. General study findings and limits: More naive CD4+ cells and higher diversity were found in long-lived than in aged donors.

The V end lost 6 bases, the J end lost 4 bases, and 15 bases lay between the germline ends. In germline, CDR1 is MNHNS, CDR2 SASEGT. The CDR3 covers 14 residues. As regards this clonotype: Its antigen is not known.

PBMCs were isolated at a quantity of at least 7 million per sample. Every sample gave at least 5 micrograms of total RNA when it was extracted. Using a J-beta primer mix together with a sample-barcoded 5' primer, a second PCR was run for about 6 to 11 cycles. Each cDNA was tagged by a template-switch adaptor containing 12 random nucleotides. TCRdb called the 5' RACE reads again in MiXCR, with one record for every CDR3 protein. The sample has 1.5 million to 2 million distinct CDR3 sequences, 30% to 35% seen once. The sample was blood. This receptor was taken from a woman between 25 and 40 years old in good health. This chain links TRBV6-1 with TRBJ1-1; tentatively, D is TRBD1 (5 bases). Here the CDR3 reads CASRRGGIRTEAFF. CDR3 nucleotide sequence: TGTGCCAGCAGGAGGGGAGGAATTCGCACTGAAGCTTTCTTT.